This TCR beta chain stems from a study of shared T cell receptors in the human thymus. Clones were sequenced by immunoSEQ multiplex PCR, and TCRdb holds only the in-frame ones, with some missing. This sample has 700,000 or so clones; 80% to 90% occur once, and the top ten carry about 0.0098%. The same specimen was also included in a second study, on human thymus T cells. That study reports: Repertoires sampled from thymus and blood appeared biased in V and J gene usage.

The sample taken for sequencing was thymocytes. The clonotype was recovered from a girl under two years old with a congenital heart defect.

The CDR3 reads CASSYPYRDSYGYTF. The DNA for the CDR3 is TGTGCCAGCAGTTACCCATACCGGGACAGCTATGGCTACACCTTC. The chain links TRBV6-6 to TRBJ1-2; 7 bases are a match to TRBD1. V shed 2 bases, J shed 4 bases, and the junction held 7 bases outside the gene matches. The CDR3 contains 15 residues. CDR1 is MNHNY and CDR2 is SVGAGI in the germline V gene (reference sequence).